One and the same sample provided the 19 T cell receptor beta chains below, sequenced in a study of blood T cell repertoires in COVID-19. Only in-frame clones appear in the TCRdb table, and some are missing; sequencing was by immunoSEQ multiplex PCR. The sample has over 85,000 clones, 76% seen once. The sample consisted of peripheral blood. These receptors were taken from a woman aged 80 or older with acute or convalescent COVID-19.

The genes are TRBV3-1 (or the pseudogene TRBV3-2) and TRBJ2-2, with D possibly being TRBD1 (5 bases). The CDR3 consists of 15 residues. From germline, CDR1 is LGHDT and CDR2 YNNKEL (reference sequence). The V end lost 2 bases, the J end lost 2 bases, and 9 bases lay between the germline ends. The chain's CDR3 is CASSQPDSNTGELFF. CDR3 coding DNA: TGTGCCAGCAGCCAACCCGACAGTAACACCGGGGAGCTGTTTTTT.

This rearrangement joins TRBV6-2 or TRBV6-3 to TRBJ2-2; the match to TRBD1 covers 7 bases. V gave up 4 bases and J gave up 7 bases; unmatched junction bases: 12. This CDR3 region has 16 residues. CDR1 and CDR2 from the germline V gene are MNHEY and SVGEGT. Written as DNA, the CDR3 is TGTGCCAGCAGTTCGGCCGCGGCAGGGGGTAACGGGGAGCTGTTTTTT. Protein product: CASSSAAAGGNGELFF.

The rearrangement links TRBV28 to TRBJ1-5; 10 positions agree with TRBD1. This CDR3 is built from 14 residues. The V and J ends lost 5 bases and 2 bases, in that order; junction bases with no gene match: 0. From germline, CDR1 is MDHEN and CDR2 SYDVKM. The CDR3 DNA reads TGTGCCAGCAGTGGGACAGGGGGCAATCAGCCCCAGCATTTT. This encodes CASSGTGGNQPQHF.

The genes are TRBV5-4 and TRBJ1-4; possible D gene TRBD1, 5 bases. The V and J ends lost 0 bases and 0 bases respectively, with 6 bases between them. Germline CDR1 SGHNT, CDR2 YYREEE (reference sequence). This CDR3 is built from 15 residues. CDR3 sequence (DNA): TGTGCCAGCAGCTTGGGGACACCAACTAATGAAAAACTGTTTTTT. Translating gives CASSLGTPTNEKLFF. Together with reference TRBV5-4 and TRBJ1-4, the CDR3 gives the full variable domain: ETGVTQSPTHLIKTRGQQVTLRCSSQSGHNTVSWYQQALGQGPQFIFQYYREEENGRGNFPPRFSGLQFPNYSSELNVNALELDDSALYLCASSLGTPTNEKLFFGSGTQLSVL.

V usage is TRBV2 and J usage is TRBJ2-5, with TRBD1 matching 7 bases. The J segment lost 2 bases and the V segment lost 7 bases, leaving 4 bases of the junction unmatched. This CDR3 is 13 amino acids long. Per the germline V gene, CDR1 is SNHLY and CDR2 is FYNNEI. The CDR3 protein is CASMRGLQETQYF. The DNA of the CDR3 is TGTGCCAGCATGAGGGGGCTACAAGAGACCCAGTACTTC.

This chain links TRBV9 with TRBJ2-5; the D gene is possibly TRBD1 (5 bases). Per the germline V gene, CDR1 is SGDLS and CDR2 is YYNGEE. This CDR3 region has 12 residues. The V and J ends lost 8 bases and 5 bases respectively, with 13 bases between them. CDR3 amino acids: CARQVPGETQYF. CDR3 in DNA: TGTGCCAGACAGGTTCCCGGGGAGACCCAGTACTTC.

The rearrangement links TRBV5-4 to TRBJ2-3; TRBD2 agrees at 9 bases. CDR1 is SGHNT, CDR2 YYREEE, per germline (reference sequence). CDR3 length equals 16 residues. J was trimmed by 3 bases and V by 2 bases; bases with no gene match: 7. The CDR3 DNA follows: TGTGCCAGCAGCTTTGGGAGTGCGGGAGGGACAGATACGCAGTATTTT. Amino acid sequence: CASSFGSAGGTDTQYF.

The rearrangement links TRBV9 to TRBJ2-1; D gene unclear. Germline values: CDR1 SGDLS, CDR2 YYNGEE. V lost 0 bases and J 1 base, leaving 8 bases between the germline ends. The CDR3 is 15 residues long. This chain's CDR3 is CASSVGDTSYNEQFF. The CDR3 DNA follows: TGTGCCAGCAGCGTAGGCGATACTTCCTACAATGAGCAGTTCTTC.

The chain carries TRBV10-1 and TRBJ2-5; 8 nucleotides agree with TRBD1. Germline V CDR1 and CDR2: WNHNN, SYGVQD (reference sequence). The CDR3 has 12 residues. J gave up 3 bases and V 10 bases, and 4 bases lay outside the gene matches. The CDR3 nucleotides read TGCGCCATTCCGACAGGGGAAGAGACCCAGTACTTC. This encodes CAIPTGEETQYF.

This clone was detected only once. This chain links TRBV10-3 with TRBJ1-3; 7 nucleotides line up with TRBD1. The CDR3 has 17 residues. Trimming at V came to 0 bases and at J to 1 base, leaving 6 bases not matched to a gene. Germline CDR1 and CDR2: ENHRY and SYGVKD. CDR3 in amino acids: CAISESQGIASGNTIYF. As DNA, the CDR3 is TGTGCCATCAGTGAGTCACAGGGGATTGCGTCTGGAAACACCATATATTTT.

The V and J genes are TRBV19 and TRBJ1-2, with 8 bases lining up with TRBD1. This CDR3 has 12 amino acids. J was trimmed by 8 bases and V by 7 bases; bases with no gene match: 6. Germline-derived CDR1 and CDR2 are LNHDA and SQIVND (reference sequence). This chain's CDR3 is CASKGTGGGYTF. The CDR3, as DNA: TGTGCCAGTAAAGGGACAGGCGGGGGCTACACCTTC.

The chain links TRBV11-1 to TRBJ2-7; D is ambiguous. This CDR3 contains 12 residues. V lost 5 bases, J lost 0 bases, and 5 bases lay in between. Germline loops: CDR1 SGHAT, CDR2 FQDESV (reference sequence). The CDR3 is CASSQNSYEQYF. As DNA, the CDR3 is TGTGCCAGCAGCCAAAACTCCTACGAGCAGTACTTC. Full variable domain (remainder filled in from reference TRBV11-1 and TRBJ2-7): EAEVAQSPRYKITEKSQAVAFWCDPISGHATLYWYRQILGQGPELLVQFQDESVVDDSQLPKDRFSAERLKGVDSTLKIQPAELGDSAMYLCASSQNSYEQYFGPGTRLTVT.

The V call is TRBV5-1, the J call TRBJ2-1; D gene uncertain. The V and J ends lost 3 bases and 0 bases respectively, with 10 bases between them. CDR3 length: 15 residues. CDR1 and CDR2 from the germline V gene are SGHRS and YFSETQ. CDR3 loop: CASSSSWSSYNEQFF. CDR3 bases: TGCGCCAGCAGCTCGTCTTGGAGCTCCTACAATGAGCAGTTCTTC.

CDR3: CATRRSYDGGQYF. The CDR3 DNA follows: TGTGCCACTAGGCGGAGTTACGACGGGGGGCAGTACTTC. The chain recombines TRBV6-5 with TRBJ2-7; the D gene is possibly TRBD2 (6 bases). V was shortened by 10 bases and J by 9 bases, with 22 bases between the two germline ends. Germline CDR1 and CDR2: MNHEY and SVGAGI. CDR3 length equals 13 residues.

The rearrangement joins TRBV7-9 to TRBJ1-4; 7 nucleotides match TRBD1. The CDR3 sequence is 16 residues long. The germline gives CDR1 SEHNR, CDR2 FQNEAQ (reference sequence). V trimming: 5 bases; J trimming: 0 bases; junction bases outside the gene matches: 6. CDR3 loop: CASSLGTVTTNEKLFF. DNA of the CDR3: TGTGCCAGCAGCCTCGGGACAGTAACAACTAATGAAAAACTGTTTTTT.

This clone was counted a few times. The chain couples TRBV29-1 to TRBJ2-2, with TRBD2 as a possible D gene (6 bases). V was trimmed by 4 bases and J by 8 bases, leaving 8 bases between them. CDR3 length: 11 amino acids. The germline CDR1 and CDR2 sequences are SQVTM and ANQGSEA. Here the CDR3 reads CSVGGVGELFF. CDR3 bases: TGCAGCGTTGGCGGGGTAGGGGAGCTGTTTTTT.

J is TRBJ2-3 and V is TRBV2; 8 bases are shared with TRBD1. The CDR3 length is 15 residues. The germline V gene has CDR1 SNHLY and CDR2 FYNNEI. V was pared by 3 bases and J by 2 bases, with 4 bases of the junction left unmatched. The CDR3 here is CASSERQGATDTQYF. The CDR3 bases are TGTGCCAGCAGTGAGAGGCAGGGGGCCACAGATACGCAGTATTTT.

The chain has TRBV5-1 and TRBJ1-2; 9 bases fit TRBD1. The CDR3 consists of 15 residues. Per the germline V gene, CDR1 is SGHRS and CDR2 is YFSETQ. J lost 6 bases, V lost 0 bases, and 6 bases had no gene match. The CDR3: CASSLARGQGDGYTF. CDR3 sequence (DNA): TGCGCCAGCAGCTTGGCCAGGGGACAGGGAGATGGCTACACCTTC.

The chain has TRBV4-1 and TRBJ1-1, with D uncertain. Germline CDR1 MGHRA, CDR2 YSYEKL. V was cut by 1 base and J by 6 bases, with 12 bases left in between. The CDR3 totals 14 residues. CDR3 amino acids: CASSQVEGSPEAFF. Written as DNA, the CDR3 is TGCGCCAGCAGCCAAGTCGAGGGTAGTCCTGAAGCTTTCTTT.